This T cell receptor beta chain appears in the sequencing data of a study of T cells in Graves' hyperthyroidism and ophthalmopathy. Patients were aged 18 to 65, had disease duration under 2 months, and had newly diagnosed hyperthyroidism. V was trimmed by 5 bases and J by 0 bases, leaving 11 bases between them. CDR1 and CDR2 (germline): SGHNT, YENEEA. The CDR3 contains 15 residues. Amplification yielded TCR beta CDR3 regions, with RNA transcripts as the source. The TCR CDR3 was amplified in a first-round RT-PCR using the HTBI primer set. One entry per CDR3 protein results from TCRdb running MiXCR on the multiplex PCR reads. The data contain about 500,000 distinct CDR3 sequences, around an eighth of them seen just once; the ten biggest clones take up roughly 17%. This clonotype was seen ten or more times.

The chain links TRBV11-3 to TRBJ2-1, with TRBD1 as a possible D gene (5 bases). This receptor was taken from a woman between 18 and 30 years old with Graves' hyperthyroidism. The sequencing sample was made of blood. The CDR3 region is CASSPRQSSYNEQFF. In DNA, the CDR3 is TGTGCCAGCAGCCCACGACAGAGCTCCTACAATGAGCAGTTCTTC. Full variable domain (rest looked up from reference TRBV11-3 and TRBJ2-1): EAGVVQSPRYKIIEKKQPVAFWCNPISGHNTLYWYLQNLGQGPELLIRYENEEAVDDSQLPKDRFSAERLKGVDSTLKIQPAELGDSAVYLCASSPRQSSYNEQFFGPGTRLTVL.